Shown below are 30 T cell receptor beta chains from a single sample sequenced in a study of vaccination and CD4 T cells after COVID-19. Their recognized antigens are unknown. Treatment given: roughly nine-day PBMC culture with coronavirus spike peptide pools or control peptides (ViraFEST assay). Gathered ahead of the COVID-19 pandemic (2011-2018) were the CD4+ T cells of the unexposed donor. An Oncomine TCR Beta short-read assay was used to sequence the DNA from cultured CD4+ T cells. Genomic DNA was drawn out of CD4+ T cells grown in culture. TCRdb fed the PCR reads into MiXCR, producing one record per CDR3 protein. The sample has several thousand distinct CDR3 sequences, approximately 35% seen once. The sequenced material came from CD4+ T cells from blood, cultured in vitro. These receptors were obtained from a human donor in good health.

This sequence joins TRBV6-1 and TRBJ2-5, with 9 bases identical to TRBD2. Trimming cost V 6 bases and J 5 bases; bases outside gene matches: 19. Germline CDR1 reads MNHNS; CDR2 reads SASEGT. The CDR3 length is 18 residues. The CDR3 bases are TGTGCCAGCAGATTCATCCCGGGACTAGCACCGAAAGGGGAGACCCAGTACTTC. Residues: CASRFIPGLAPKGETQYF.

Relative to its sample, this clonotype is medium-sized (0.01 to 0.1%). J is TRBJ1-2 and V is TRBV27; 12 nucleotides agree with TRBD1. The CDR3 contains 17 residues. Trimming removed 4 bases from V and 8 bases from J; junction bases left unmatched: 14. CDR1 and CDR2 (germline): MNHEY, SMNVEV (reference sequence). CDR3 DNA sequence: TGTGCCAGCAGTTCCTACCCCGGGACAGGGGGCGCCGGAGGCTACACCTTC. It encodes CASSSYPGTGGAGGYTF.

This clonotype turned up a few times. The V and J genes are TRBV18 and TRBJ2-1; D is possibly TRBD2 (6 bases). The CDR3 has 15 amino acids. Trimming stripped 6 bases from V and 4 bases from J, with 16 bases between. Germline CDR1 KGHSH, CDR2 LQKENI. The CDR3: CASSPATRGYNEQFF. The CDR3 bases are TGTGCCAGCTCCCCCGCGACCCGGGGGTACAATGAGCAGTTCTTC. The full variable domain, rest sourced from reference TRBV18 and TRBJ2-1, is NAGVMQNPRHLVRRRGQEARLRCSPMKGHSHVYWYRQLPEEGLKFMVYLQKENIIDESGMPKERFSAEFPKEGPSILRIQQVVRGDSAAYFCASSPATRGYNEQFFGPGTRLTVL.

By frequency in the sample, this clonotype is medium-sized. The V call is TRBV19, the J call TRBJ2-6; the D gene is possibly TRBD1 (6 bases). V lost 3 bases and J lost 0, with 9 bases in between. From germline, CDR1 is LNHDA and CDR2 SQIVND (reference sequence). CDR3 size: 16 residues. CDR3 nucleotides: TGTGCCAGTAGTATGGGACAAGCCTCTGGGGCCAACGTCCTGACTTTC. Translated, it gives CASSMGQASGANVLTF.

The DNA of the CDR3 is TGCGCCAGCAGCCAAGATGGCGGCGAGCAGTTCTTC. This encodes CASSQDGGEQFF. The rearrangement links TRBV4-3 to TRBJ2-1; D is ambiguous. The length of the CDR3 is 12 residues. Germline CDR1 is LGHNA and CDR2 is YSLEER. V lost 0 bases to trimming and J lost 10 bases, with 7 bases between them.

The chain links TRBV5-1 to TRBJ1-6; possible D gene TRBD1, 5 bases. The CDR3 sequence is 15 residues long. The germline V and J ends were trimmed by 4 bases and 7 bases, with 15 bases remaining between them. Germline V CDR1 and CDR2: SGHRS, YFSETQ. The CDR3 loop reads CASSRRGGENSPLHF. The CDR3 DNA sequence: TGCGCCAGCAGCCGGCGGGGAGGGGAGAATTCACCCCTCCACTTT.

The CDR3 DNA is TGTGCCAGTAGTAACACGGGCCTCAGCTCCTACGAGCAGTACTTC. This encodes CASSNTGLSSYEQYF. This chain links TRBV19 with TRBJ2-7; D is uncertain. Trimming took off 4 bases at V and 0 bases at J, with 13 bases between the two ends. The CDR3 sequence is 15 residues long. Looked up from germline, CDR1 is LNHDA and CDR2 is SQIVND (reference sequence). The whole variable domain, filled in from reference TRBV19 and TRBJ2-7, reads DGGITQSPKYLFRKEGQNVTLSCEQNLNHDAMYWYRQDPGQGLRLIYYSQIVNDFQKGDIAEGYSVSREKKESFPLTVTSAQKNPTAFYLCASSNTGLSSYEQYFGPGTRLTVT.

The chain links TRBV28 to TRBJ2-7; tentative D call: TRBD2 (6 bases). Trimming shortened V by 7 bases and J by 7 bases, and 14 bases separated the two germline ends. The germline gives CDR1 MDHEN, CDR2 SYDVKM. The CDR3 contains 12 residues. The CDR3: CASNSWGREQYF. CDR3 coding DNA: TGTGCCAGCAATTCATGGGGGAGGGAGCAGTACTTC.

This clonotype was counted once. The chain joins TRBV12-3 or TRBV12-4 to TRBJ2-7, with TRBD1 matching over 9 bases. The CDR3 consists of 14 residues. J lost 4 bases, V lost 3 bases, and 4 bases had no gene match. In DNA, the CDR3 is TGTGCCAGCAGTTTCGGACAGGGGACGTACGAGCAGTACTTC. This translates into CASSFGQGTYEQYF.

The chain combines TRBV4-2 with TRBJ2-2, with TRBD2 matching 14 bases. Germline values: CDR1 LGHNA, CDR2 YNFKEQ. This CDR3 spans 18 amino acids. Trimming at V came to 1 base and at J to 2 bases, leaving 3 bases not matched to a gene. The CDR3 nucleotides are TGTGCCAGCAGCCAAGGGACTAGCGGGAGGTCAAACACCGGGGAGCTGTTTTTT. Translation gives CASSQGTSGRSNTGELFF.

This clonotype appeared a few times. The V and J genes are TRBV20-1 and TRBJ2-4; D remains ambiguous. CDR1 is DFQATT and CDR2 is SNEGSKA in the germline V gene (reference sequence). Trimming took 6 bases from V and 0 from J, leaving 9 bases between them. The CDR3 sequence is 13 residues long. The chain's CDR3 is CSAPPLAKNIQYF. CDR3 DNA: TGCAGTGCCCCACCCTTAGCCAAAAACATTCAGTACTTC.

J is TRBJ2-1 and V is TRBV5-1; possibly TRBD1 for D (6 bases). The germline gives CDR1 SGHRS, CDR2 YFSETQ. Trimming removed 4 bases at V and 0 bases at J, with 14 bases between. The CDR3 covers 16 residues. The CDR3 DNA reads as TGCGCCAGCAGCGCACTTGGGGGCCGCTCCTACAATGAGCAGTTCTTC. It specifies CASSALGGRSYNEQFF.

This chain connects TRBV7-9 to TRBJ1-4; possibly TRBD1 for D (5 bases). V was cut by 0 bases and J by 6 bases, with 11 bases left in between. This CDR3 is built from 15 residues. Germline-derived CDR1 and CDR2 are SEHNR and FQNEAQ (reference sequence). DNA for the CDR3: TGTGCCAGCAGCTTAGCGGCAGGGTACGATGAAAAACTGTTTTTT. Its protein is CASSLAAGYDEKLFF.

This clonotype is medium-sized in the sample. One junction end does not reproduce the germline sequence, and a read error may be involved. V and J are TRBV7-7 and TRBJ1-1; D is perhaps TRBD1 (5 bases). From germline, CDR1 is SSHAT and CDR2 FNYEAQ (reference sequence). CDR3 length: 13 amino acids. CDR3 bases: TGTGCTAGCAGCGTCGGACAGAACACTGAAGCTTTCTTT. It encodes CASSVGQNTEAFF.

This chain uses TRBV7-9 with TRBJ2-1, with D tentatively TRBD2 (5 bases). This CDR3 contains 16 residues. Trimming took off 1 base at V and 2 bases at J, with 12 bases between the two ends. Germline CDR1 SEHNR, CDR2 FQNEAQ (reference sequence). The CDR3 loop is CASSLGVGSAYNEQFF. As DNA, the CDR3 is TGTGCCAGCAGCTTAGGGGTCGGTAGCGCCTACAATGAGCAGTTCTTC.

A single count supports this clonotype. The J gene is TRBJ2-7, the V gene TRBV6-2 or TRBV6-3, with D hard to call. With 8 bases removed from V and 4 bases from J, the gap between germline ends came to 18 bases. The CDR3 contains 14 residues. Germline V gene lookup returns CDR1 MNHEY and CDR2 SVGEGT. The CDR3, as DNA: TGTGCCAGCCGACTTGGGCGTTTTTCGTACGAGCAGTACTTC. Residues: CASRLGRFSYEQYF.

This clonotype was counted between two and nine times. The rearrangement links TRBV4-3 to TRBJ2-5, with 11 positions matching TRBD1. Trimming at V came to 0 bases and at J to 5 bases, leaving 8 bases not matched to a gene. The CDR3 is 17 residues long. CDR1 is LGHNA and CDR2 is YSLEER in the germline V gene. CDR3 nucleotides: TGCGCCAGCAGCCAAGATCTAACGGGACAGGGGGACGAGACCCAGTACTTC. Translation: CASSQDLTGQGDETQYF.

The CDR3 DNA sequence: TGCAGTGCTGGGTCTTACGGCGGGAGAGAGACCCAGTACTTC. Its translation is CSAGSYGGRETQYF. The chain recombines TRBV20-1 with TRBJ2-5, with 7 bases that match TRBD2. V lost 5 bases, J lost 4 bases, and 10 bases stayed unmatched. From germline, CDR1 is DFQATT and CDR2 SNEGSKA (reference sequence). The CDR3 runs to 14 residues.

This clonotype has more than one count but fewer than ten. V and J are TRBV10-3 and TRBJ1-6; D perhaps matches TRBD1 (5 bases). This CDR3 spans 14 amino acids. Germline V gives CDR1 ENHRY, CDR2 SYGVKD. V shed 9 bases and J shed 10 bases, with 19 bases lying between them. This chain's CDR3 is CAIQDGGDKSPLHF. Here the CDR3 DNA reads TGTGCCATACAGGACGGGGGAGACAAATCACCCCTCCACTTT.

The V and J genes are TRBV6-4 and TRBJ2-3; the D gene is possibly TRBD2 (5 bases). The ends were cut back, 0 bases at V and 4 bases at J, with 8 bases in the middle. The CDR3 runs 14 residues. CDR1 and CDR2 (germline): MRHNA, SNTAGT. CDR3 protein: CASSDSEGSDTQYF. CDR3 bases: TGTGCCAGCAGTGACTCAGAGGGCTCAGATACGCAGTATTTT.

This clonotype turned up a few times. This sequence joins TRBV25-1 and TRBJ2-1; D may be TRBD2 (5 bases). CDR1 and CDR2 (germline): MGHDK, SYGVNS. The CDR3 consists of 17 residues. V shed 7 bases and J shed 6 bases, with 25 bases lying between them. In nucleotides, the CDR3 is TGTGCCAGCACCCCTCCGGCGTGGCGGGCGGTCTCCAATGAGCAGTTCTTC. It specifies CASTPPAWRAVSNEQFF.

This clonotype occurred a few times. This chain links TRBV7-6 with TRBJ1-1, with unresolved D. Between the trimmed V and J ends, which lost 1 base and 3 bases, there was a span of 9 bases. CDR1 is SGHVS, CDR2 FNYEAQ, per germline. The CDR3 covers 14 residues. Written as DNA, the CDR3 is TGTGCCAGCAGCTTAGTTAGCGGGGACACTGAAGCTTTCTTT. It is translated as CASSLVSGDTEAFF.

This clonotype has only a few counts. This chain joins TRBV20-1 and TRBJ2-7; no clear D gene. The CDR3 is 15 amino acids. V was pared by 0 bases and J by 0 bases, with 12 bases between. Per the germline V gene, CDR1 is DFQATT and CDR2 is SNEGSKA (reference sequence). The CDR3 region is CSARDGASLSYEQYF. Written as DNA, the CDR3 is TGCAGTGCTAGAGATGGTGCTTCCCTCTCCTACGAGCAGTACTTC.

This clonotype was detected only a few times. The chain has TRBV30 and TRBJ1-2; 8 bases line up with TRBD1. After removal of 3 bases from V and 9 bases from J, the junction contained 15 bases not matched to a gene. The germline gives CDR1 GTSNPN, CDR2 SVGIG (reference sequence). There are 15 residues in the CDR3. For the CDR3, the DNA is TGTGCCTGGAGCCTAGGACAGGGCGGTCTGAGAAGCTACACCTTC. Translation: CAWSLGQGGLRSYTF.

In this sample, this clonotype turned up a few times. The chain combines TRBV10-3 with TRBJ1-3; possible D gene TRBD1, 5 bases. V was shortened by 6 bases and J by 0 bases, with 12 bases between the two germline ends. Germline V gives CDR1 ENHRY, CDR2 SYGVKD. The CDR3 sequence is 15 residues long. The CDR3 reads CAIRGTGTSGNTIYF. The CDR3 DNA is TGTGCCATCAGGGGGACGGGAACCTCTGGAAACACCATATATTTT.

V gene TRBV11-2 combines with J gene TRBJ1-1; unclear D gene. The CDR3 totals 13 residues. V lost 1 base to trimming and J lost 1 base, with 4 bases between them. In germline, CDR1 is SGHAT, CDR2 FQNNGV. CDR3 bases: TGTGCCAGCAGCTTAGGGGGGAACACTGAAGCTTTCTTT. Translated: CASSLGGNTEAFF.

V is TRBV4-1 and J is TRBJ2-5, with D hard to call. In germline, CDR1 is MGHRA, CDR2 YSYEKL. This CDR3 is 12 amino acids long. Trimming removed 1 base from V and 5 bases from J, with 5 bases in between. CDR3 in amino acids: CASSQGAETQYF. DNA of the CDR3: TGCGCCAGCAGCCAAGGAGCTGAGACCCAGTACTTC.

The gene calls are TRBV14 and TRBJ1-2; 7 bases agree with TRBD1. CDR1 and CDR2 from the germline V gene are SGHDN and FVKESK. V shed 4 bases, J shed 5 bases, and the junction held 4 bases outside the gene matches. This CDR3 spans 13 amino acids. The CDR3 here is CASSRSGQYGYTF. The DNA of the CDR3 is TGTGCCAGCAGCCGATCGGGACAGTATGGCTACACCTTC.

The V and J genes are TRBV11-2 and TRBJ2-7; 7 positions agree with TRBD2. Trimming at V came to 4 bases and at J to 4 bases, leaving 7 bases not matched to a gene. The CDR3 is 14 residues long. CDR1 and CDR2 from the germline V gene are SGHAT and FQNNGV. The CDR3 bases are TGTGCCAGCAGCTCCCTGGGGGGGGGGTACGAGCAGTACTTC. Its protein product is CASSSLGGGYEQYF.

The rearrangement uses TRBV19 and TRBJ1-1; possible D gene TRBD1, 5 bases. Germline lookup yields CDR1 LNHDA and CDR2 SQIVND (reference sequence). Trimming removed 4 bases at V and 4 bases at J, with 16 bases between. The CDR3 contains 15 residues. The CDR3 spells CASSKLWGSSTEAFF. In DNA, the CDR3 is TGTGCCAGTAGTAAGCTTTGGGGGAGTAGCACTGAAGCTTTCTTT.